The rows below give T cell receptor beta chains drawn from one sample of a study of circulating and synovial CD4+ cells in juvenile arthritis. Data came from immunoSEQ multiplex PCR; TCRdb stores just in-frame clones and leaves some out. The sample records around 32,000 clones, 90% to 95% being singletons. Source material: CD4+ T cells from blood. These receptors were obtained from a human donor with juvenile idiopathic arthritis. Each CDR3 is given with its conserved first and last residue. Each record gives: V gene, clone size, J gene, CDR3 protein. Part of the rows lack a size; the others show once, few, many or a class for expanded clones.

>TRBV7-2|.|TRBJ2-3
CASTQGPGVPDTQYF
>TRBV11-1|once|TRBJ2-5
CASSPGQGEGETQYF
>TRBV5-8|.|TRBJ1-5
CASSPDRGQPQHF
>TRBV30|.|TRBJ2-1
CAWSSPGLAGAQEQFF
>TRBV30|.|TRBJ1-1
CAWSVRGLMNTEAFF
>TRBV9|.|TRBJ2-1
CASSVATGVGVDEQFF
>TRBV19|.|TRBJ1-1
CASSRNRDSNTEAFF
>TRBV10-3|.|TRBJ2-3
CAIGGSGTDTQYF
>TRBV15|.|TRBJ1-3
CATSRDTGGGNTIYF
>TRBV28|.|TRBJ2-1
CASSAHRGRWGDPFF
>TRBV11-2|once|TRBJ2-5
CASSLGRGPLSETQYF
>TRBV19|.|TRBJ2-3
CASSHRQTDTQYF
>TRBV18|.|TRBJ2-1
CASSPRTGERGNEQFF
>TRBV4-2|.|TRBJ1-5
CASSQEDTDNQPQHF
>TRBV19|.|TRBJ1-1
CASNQQGRAFF
>TRBV18|.|TRBJ1-1
CASSPRTGVDTEAFF
>TRBV10-1|few|TRBJ2-7
CASSEGGGPYEQYF
>TRBV30|.|TRBJ1-1
CAWRQGARGTEAFF
>TRBV2|.|TRBJ2-7
CARTRDSGSYEQYF
>TRBV21-1|once|TRBJ2-1
CASSYSSVHEQFF
>TRBV7-7|.|TRBJ1-5
CASSLTVNQPQHF
>TRBV9|.|TRBJ2-1
CASSVVGTDNEQFF
>TRBV18|.|TRBJ2-5
CASSPTPLTQETQYF
>TRBV9|.|TRBJ2-3
CASSVGSDLARATQYF
>TRBV18|.|TRBJ1-5
CASSPGGVGHYSNQPQHF
>TRBV5-1|once|TRBJ2-1
CASRVGGYNEQFF
>TRBV25-1|.|TRBJ2-2
CASSDSGAGNTGELFF
>TRBV27|.|TRBJ2-2
CASREFFGTSGGVSRPGELFF
>TRBV7-7|.|TRBJ2-7
CASSLRDRGSIRYSYEQYF
>TRBV6-1|.|TRBJ1-5
CASSVRGDSNQPKHF
>TRBV28|.|TRBJ1-2
CASSQSGTGNYGYTF
>TRBV6-6|.|TRBJ2-7
CASRTGGSRYEQYF